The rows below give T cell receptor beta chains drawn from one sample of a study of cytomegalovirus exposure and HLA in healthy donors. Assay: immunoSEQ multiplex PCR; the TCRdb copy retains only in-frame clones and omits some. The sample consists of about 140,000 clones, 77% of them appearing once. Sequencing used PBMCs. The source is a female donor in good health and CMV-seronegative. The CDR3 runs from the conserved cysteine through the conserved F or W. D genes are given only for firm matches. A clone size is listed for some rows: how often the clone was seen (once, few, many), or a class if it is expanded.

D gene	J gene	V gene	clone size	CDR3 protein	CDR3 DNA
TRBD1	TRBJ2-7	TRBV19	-	CASSQGESEQYF	TGTGCCAGTAGCCAGGGGGAAAGCGAGCAGTACTTC
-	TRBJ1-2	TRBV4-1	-	CASSQAETVNYGYTF	TGCGCCAGCAGCCAAGCGGAGACAGTGAACTATGGCTACACCTTC
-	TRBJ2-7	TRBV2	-	CASRTLADDEQYF	TGTGCCAGCAGGACCCTAGCTGACGACGAGCAGTACTTC
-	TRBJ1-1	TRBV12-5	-	CASGLNTRGEAFF	TGTGCTAGTGGTCTAAATACAAGGGGGGAAGCTTTCTTT
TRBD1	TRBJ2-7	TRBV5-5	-	CASSPGTASYEQYF	TGTGCCAGCAGCCCCGGGACAGCATCCTACGAGCAGTACTTC
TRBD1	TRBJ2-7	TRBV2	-	CASSARTGGSYEQYF	TGTGCCAGCAGTGCCCGGACAGGGGGGTCCTACGAGCAGTACTTC
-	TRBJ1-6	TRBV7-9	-	CASSPGGGLNSPLHF	TGTGCCAGCAGCCCGGGGGGGGGCCTCAATTCACCCCTCCACTTT
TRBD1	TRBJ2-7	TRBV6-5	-	CASSPGTGQLYEQYF	TGTGCCAGCAGCCCCGGGACAGGGCAACTCTACGAGCAGTACTTC
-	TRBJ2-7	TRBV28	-	CAINSGGSYEQYF	TGTGCCATCAACTCCGGGGGCTCCTACGAGCAGTACTTC
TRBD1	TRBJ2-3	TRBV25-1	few	CASRGGAGGLTDTQYF	TGTGCCAGCAGGGGCGGAGCAGGGGGCCTCACAGATACGCAGTATTTT
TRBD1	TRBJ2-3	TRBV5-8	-	CASSLRGYSTDTQYF	TGTGCCAGCAGCCTCAGGGGGTATAGCACAGATACGCAGTATTTT
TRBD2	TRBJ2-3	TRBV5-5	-	CASRTGRLAGGFTDTQYF	TGTGCCAGCAGAACCGGGCGACTAGCGGGAGGGTTCACAGATACGCAGTATTTT
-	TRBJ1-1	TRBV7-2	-	CASSYINTEAFF	TGTGCCAGCAGCTATATAAACACTGAAGCTTTCTTT
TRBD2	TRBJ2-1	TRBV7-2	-	CASSASGASYNEQFF	TGTGCCAGCAGCGCCAGCGGGGCTTCCTACAATGAGCAGTTCTTC
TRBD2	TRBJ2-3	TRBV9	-	CASSVAASGGPTDTQYF	TGTGCCAGCAGCGTAGCTGCTAGCGGGGGGCCCACAGATACGCAGTATTTT
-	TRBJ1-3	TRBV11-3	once	CASSPSVFGNTIYF	TGTGCCAGCAGCCCCTCGGTTTTTGGAAACACCATATATTTT
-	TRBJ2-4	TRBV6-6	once	CASSYSEGANIQYF	TGTGCCAGCAGTTACTCAGAGGGAGCAAACATTCAGTACTTC
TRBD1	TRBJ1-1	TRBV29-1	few	CSVEDLAGGTTEAFF	TGCAGCGTTGAAGATCTGGCAGGGGGGACCACTGAAGCTTTCTTT
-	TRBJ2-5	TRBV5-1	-	CASSRNLDKIFQETQYF	TGCGCCAGCAGCAGGAACTTGGACAAGATATTCCAAGAGACCCAGTACTTC
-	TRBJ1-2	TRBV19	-	CASSSLTADGYTF	TGTGCCAGTAGCAGCCTGACGGCGGATGGCTACACCTTC
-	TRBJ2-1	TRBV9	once	CASSVVGLRSNEQFF	TGTGCCAGCAGCGTAGTAGGACTCCGTTCGAATGAGCAGTTCTTC
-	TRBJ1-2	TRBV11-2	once	CASSTTGGANYGYTF	TGTGCCAGCAGTACGACCGGGGGGGCTAACTATGGCTACACCTTC
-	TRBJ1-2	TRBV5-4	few	CASSLDRVDGYTF	TGTGCCAGCAGCTTGGACAGGGTTGATGGCTACACCTTC
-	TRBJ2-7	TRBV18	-	CASAARQETYEQYF	TGTGCCAGCGCGGCCCGACAGGAAACCTACGAGCAGTACTTC
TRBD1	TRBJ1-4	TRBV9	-	CASSVDGTGGEKLFF	TGTGCCAGCAGCGTAGATGGGACAGGGGGTGAAAAACTGTTTTTT
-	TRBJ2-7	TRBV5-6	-	CASSPGGTYYEQYF	TGTGCCAGCAGCCCTGGGGGGACCTACTACGAGCAGTACTTC
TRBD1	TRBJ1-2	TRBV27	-	CASSSYDSGTGGSSTF	TGTGCCAGCAGTTCCTACGATTCCGGGACAGGGGGCTCCTCGACCTTC
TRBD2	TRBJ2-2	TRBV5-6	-	CASSWELAGGLTGELFF	TGTGCCAGCAGCTGGGAACTAGCGGGAGGGCTCACCGGGGAGCTGTTTTTT
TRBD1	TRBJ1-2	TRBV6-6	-	CASSYRGQGANYGYTF	TGTGCCAGCAGTTACCGGGGACAGGGAGCTAACTATGGCTACACCTTC